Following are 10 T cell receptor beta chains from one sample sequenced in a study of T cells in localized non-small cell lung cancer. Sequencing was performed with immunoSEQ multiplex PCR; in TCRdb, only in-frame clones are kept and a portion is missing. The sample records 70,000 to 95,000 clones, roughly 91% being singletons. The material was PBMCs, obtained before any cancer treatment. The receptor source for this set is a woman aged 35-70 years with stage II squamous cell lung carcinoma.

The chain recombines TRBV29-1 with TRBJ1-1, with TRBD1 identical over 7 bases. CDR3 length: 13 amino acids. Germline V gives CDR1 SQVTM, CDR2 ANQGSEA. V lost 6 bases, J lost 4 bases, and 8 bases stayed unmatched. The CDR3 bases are TGCAGCGTCAACAGGGGCGGAAGCACTGAAGCTTTCTTT. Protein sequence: CSVNRGGSTEAFF.

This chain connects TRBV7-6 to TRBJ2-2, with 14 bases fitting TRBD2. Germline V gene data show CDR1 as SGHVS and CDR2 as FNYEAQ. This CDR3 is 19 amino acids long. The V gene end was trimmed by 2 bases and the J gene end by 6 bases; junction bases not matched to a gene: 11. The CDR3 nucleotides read TGTGCCAGCAGCTTACCCGGACTAGCGGGAGGATCTAACCCCGGGGAGCTGTTTTTT. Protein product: CASSLPGLAGGSNPGELFF.

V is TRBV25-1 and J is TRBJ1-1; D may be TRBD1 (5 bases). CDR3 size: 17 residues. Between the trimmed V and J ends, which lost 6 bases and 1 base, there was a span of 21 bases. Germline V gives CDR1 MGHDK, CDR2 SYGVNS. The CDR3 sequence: CASSHQNVGRRNTEAFF. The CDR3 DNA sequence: TGTGCCAGCAGCCACCAAAACGTGGGGCGGAGGAACACTGAAGCTTTCTTT. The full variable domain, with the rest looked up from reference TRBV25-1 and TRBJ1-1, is EADIYQTPRYLVIGTGKKITLECSQTMGHDKMYWYQQDPGMELHLIHYSYGVNSTEKGDLSSESTVSRIRTEHFPLTLESARPSHTSQYLCASSHQNVGRRNTEAFFGQGTRLTVV.

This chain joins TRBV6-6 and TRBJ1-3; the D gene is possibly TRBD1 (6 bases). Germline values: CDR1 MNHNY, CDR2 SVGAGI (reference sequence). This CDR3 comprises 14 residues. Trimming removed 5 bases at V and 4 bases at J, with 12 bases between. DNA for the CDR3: TGTGCCAGCAGTCCAGGGGTTGCAGGAAACACCATATATTTT. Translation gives CASSPGVAGNTIYF.

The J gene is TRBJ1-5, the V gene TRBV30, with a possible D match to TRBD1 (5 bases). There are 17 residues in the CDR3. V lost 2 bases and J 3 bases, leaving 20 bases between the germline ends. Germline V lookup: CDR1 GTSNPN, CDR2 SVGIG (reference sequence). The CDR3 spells CAWSTGGRVFNNQPQHF. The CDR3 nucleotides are TGTGCCTGGAGTACCGGGGGGAGGGTGTTTAACAATCAGCCCCAGCATTTT.

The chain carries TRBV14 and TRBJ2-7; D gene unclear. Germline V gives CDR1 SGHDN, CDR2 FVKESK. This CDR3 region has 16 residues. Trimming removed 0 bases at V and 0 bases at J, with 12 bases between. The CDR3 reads CASSQDRAGSSYEQYF. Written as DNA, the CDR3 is TGTGCCAGCAGCCAAGATAGGGCTGGTTCCTCCTACGAGCAGTACTTC. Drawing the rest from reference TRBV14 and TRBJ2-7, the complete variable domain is EAGVTQFPSHSVIEKGQTVTLRCDPISGHDNLYWYRRVMGKEIKFLLHFVKESKQDESGMPNNRFLAERTGGTYSTLKVQPAELEDSGVYFCASSQDRAGSSYEQYFGPGTRLTVT.

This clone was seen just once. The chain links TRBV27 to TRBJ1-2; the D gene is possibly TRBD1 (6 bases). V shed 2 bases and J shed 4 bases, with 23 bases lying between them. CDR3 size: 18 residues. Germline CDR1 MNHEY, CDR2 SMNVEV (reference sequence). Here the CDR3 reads CASSLIGGSDRILYGYTF. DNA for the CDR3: TGTGCCAGCAGTTTAATCGGGGGGTCCGACAGGATCCTCTATGGCTACACCTTC.

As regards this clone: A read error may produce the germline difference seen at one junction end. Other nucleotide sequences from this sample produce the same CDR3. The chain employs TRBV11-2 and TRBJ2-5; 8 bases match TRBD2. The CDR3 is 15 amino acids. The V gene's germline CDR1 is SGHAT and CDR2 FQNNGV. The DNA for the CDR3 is TGTGCCAGCAGCGGGGGTAGCGGGATTAAAGAGACTCAGTACTTC. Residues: CASSGGSGIKETQYF.

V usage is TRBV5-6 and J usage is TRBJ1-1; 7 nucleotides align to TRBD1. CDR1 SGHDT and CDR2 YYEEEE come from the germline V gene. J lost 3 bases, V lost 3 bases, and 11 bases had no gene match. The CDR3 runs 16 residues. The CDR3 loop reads CASSSWDSLFHTEAFF. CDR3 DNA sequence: TGTGCCAGCAGCTCTTGGGACAGCCTATTTCACACTGAAGCTTTCTTT. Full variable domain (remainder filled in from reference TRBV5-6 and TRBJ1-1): DAGVTQSPTHLIKTRGQQVTLRCSPKSGHDTVSWYQQALGQGPQFIFQYYEEEERQRGNFPDRFSGHQFPNYSSELNVNALLLGDSALYLCASSSWDSLFHTEAFFGQGTRLTVV.

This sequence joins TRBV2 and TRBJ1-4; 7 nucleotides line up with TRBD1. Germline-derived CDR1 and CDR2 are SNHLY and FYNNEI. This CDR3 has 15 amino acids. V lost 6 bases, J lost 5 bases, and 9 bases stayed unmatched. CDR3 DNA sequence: TGTGCCAGCAGACGCGGGACAGTGGGGAATGAAAAACTGTTTTTT. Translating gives CASRRGTVGNEKLFF.